This entry concerns a single T cell receptor (beta chain). This entry comes from a study of cytomegalovirus exposure and HLA in healthy donors. As for the study in general: HLA-typed donors were the source of about 85 million unique TCRs held in an early data release.

13 Jbeta primers and 60 Vbeta primers were used for the PCR. Measured with immunoSEQ multiplex PCR; TCRdb has only the in-frame clones, and not every one. The table includes 63,000 or so clones, roughly 75% detected once. Trimming removed 1 base at V and 5 bases at J, with 17 bases between. Germline CDR1 is LGHNA and CDR2 is YNFKEQ. The CDR3 consists of 16 residues. This TCR was recovered from a woman in her twenties or thirties in good health and CMV-seronegative. The rearrangement uses TRBV4-2 and TRBJ1-1; tentatively, D is TRBD1 (6 bases). The sequenced material came from PBMCs. CDR3 protein: CASSQGNQGRGTEAFF. CDR3 sequence (DNA): TGTGCCAGCAGCCAAGGGAACCAGGGGAGAGGGACTGAAGCTTTCTTT.